The T cell receptor (beta chain) under discussion was sequenced for a study of T cells in tumors after PD-1 blockade. The table came from immunoSEQ multiplex PCR; TCRdb's copy has only in-frame clones and leaves some out. The table includes 32,000 or so clones, about 77% detected once. The sample in question was PBMCs, obtained before anti-PD-1 treatment. The sequence derives from a human donor with basal cell carcinoma.

This CDR3 is CASSPPSRRNIQYF. Here the CDR3 DNA reads TGTGCCAGCAGTCCCCCCTCGAGGAGAAACATTCAGTACTTC. The genes are TRBV2 and TRBJ2-4, with D hard to call. Per the germline V gene, CDR1 is SNHLY and CDR2 is FYNNEI. V gave up 5 bases and J gave up 6 bases, with 14 bases separating them. The CDR3 sequence is 14 residues long.